This T cell receptor (beta chain) was identified during a study of cytomegalovirus exposure and HLA in healthy donors. Study findings and constraints: It was shown in a later analysis that HLA-associated TCR beta chains were more clonally expanded than other, equally common chains. Analyzed later, most CMV-associated TCR beta chains appeared HLA-restricted. Presence/absence analysis assumed near-uniform sequencing depth across donors. Generally TCR sequences proved uncommon, though certain public TCRs appeared in numerous donors.

In the PCR, 60 Vbeta and 13 Jbeta primers were used. Assay used: immunoSEQ multiplex PCR; TCRdb lists only in-frame clones, some missing. The sample yields around 150,000 clones, roughly 79% seen once. Of note for this clone: The antigen is undetermined. An end of the junction differs from the germline gene, which may be a read error.

This receptor was identified in a male donor in good health and CMV-seronegative. Sequencing used PBMCs.

CDR3 nucleotides: TGCGCCAGCAGCCAAGGTCCCGGGAGGGCCACTGAAACTTTCTTT. Amino acids: CASSQGPGRATETFF. The rearrangement links TRBV4-1 to TRBJ1-1; no reliable D call. Germline CDR1 MGHRA, CDR2 YSYEKL. CDR3 length: 15 residues.